The present TCR beta chain was sequenced within a study of T cells in localized non-small cell lung cancer (dated by TCRdb to about 2020). Some background on the complete study: Comparing tumors with uninvolved tumor-adjacent lungs, the study looked at the T cell repertoires of fewer than 250 patients with early-stage NSCLC. The mean age of the NSCLC patients was just over 65 years, with 130 or so men and about a hundred women. All 230 or so NSCLC patients in the cohort were treatment-naive and had localized lung tumors that were resected. Results the study describes overall, beyond this receptor: Because multi-region sequencing of the tumors was not done, intratumor heterogeneity could not be ruled out. A median of 57 of the top 100 tumor clones turned up in the paired uninvolved adjacent lung, and 25 to 30 of those clones also ranked among the top 100 of that same adjacent lung. The highest T cell clonality was observed in uninvolved tumor-adjacent lung, where clonality exceeded that of tumor, suggesting that antigenic responses were more focused in uninvolved tumor-adjacent lung. Because of the exploratory design, TCR variables were selected using unadjusted p-values without false-discovery rate correction. Longer overall survival was associated with higher T cell density in blood, whereas shorter survival was associated with higher clonality in adjacent lung.

V loses 2 bases of germline sequence and J loses 5 bases, and the interval between the two ends is 18 bases. CDR1 and CDR2 are drawn from the germline V gene: SGHAT, FQNNGV. The CDR3 starts with the cysteine, ends with the phenylalanine, and has 16 residues. The retained sequence is limited to the CDR3, 48 bases, with the frame set at the first base. At diagnosis, peripheral blood, uninvolved tumor-adjacent lung and tumor were collected and stored as a combination of fresh-frozen and FFPE material. For TCR repertoire profiling, blood samples were analyzed in the form of peripheral blood mononuclear cells. A note on this clone: No antigen is known for it. Nothing much larger sits one base from this clone, and base qualities are not available.

The immunoSEQ Assay was used to sequence TCR beta CDR3 regions from DNA. For the original study's pipeline: To compute T cell density, TCR beta template counts were normalized to usable DNA, which was estimated by amplifying housekeeping genes. Using the preseqR package, richness was estimated by extrapolating to 120,000 templates for tissue samples and 400,000 templates for PBMC samples. Clonality was defined by subtracting Pielou's evenness from one. Tissue-enriched TCRs were identified by differential abundance testing using productive amino-acid clonotypes, minimum total count 5 and alpha 0.1. Repertoire overlap between compartments was quantified with the Jaccard Index and Morisita Overlap Index. GLIPH grouped TCR beta CDR3s together with public tetramer-defined viral CDR3s, and a viral motif had to include at least three viral sequences and show V-gene enrichment. TCRdb re-hosts the immuneACCESS table, in-frame sequences only. Its copies lack some clones; in the studies checked, an unresolved V gene accounts for under half of them, and the cause for the rest is not known. The V and J calls and clone size are taken from that table; D and trimming were inferred from the DNA. Recorded for this sample are some 35,000 clones; approximately 90% of them occurred a single time. Approximately 7.7% of the sample is held by the ten biggest clonotypes.

The chain is made from TRBV11-2 and TRBJ1-1; the D gene cannot be named for sure. The clonotype originates from an older female donor with stage I lung adenocarcinoma. The specimen was peripheral blood, collected before any cancer treatment. The sequenced DNA is TGTGCCAGCAGCTTACCACCGACGGTGTGGGAAACTGAAGCTTTCTTT. Its protein reads: CASSLPPTVWETEAFF.